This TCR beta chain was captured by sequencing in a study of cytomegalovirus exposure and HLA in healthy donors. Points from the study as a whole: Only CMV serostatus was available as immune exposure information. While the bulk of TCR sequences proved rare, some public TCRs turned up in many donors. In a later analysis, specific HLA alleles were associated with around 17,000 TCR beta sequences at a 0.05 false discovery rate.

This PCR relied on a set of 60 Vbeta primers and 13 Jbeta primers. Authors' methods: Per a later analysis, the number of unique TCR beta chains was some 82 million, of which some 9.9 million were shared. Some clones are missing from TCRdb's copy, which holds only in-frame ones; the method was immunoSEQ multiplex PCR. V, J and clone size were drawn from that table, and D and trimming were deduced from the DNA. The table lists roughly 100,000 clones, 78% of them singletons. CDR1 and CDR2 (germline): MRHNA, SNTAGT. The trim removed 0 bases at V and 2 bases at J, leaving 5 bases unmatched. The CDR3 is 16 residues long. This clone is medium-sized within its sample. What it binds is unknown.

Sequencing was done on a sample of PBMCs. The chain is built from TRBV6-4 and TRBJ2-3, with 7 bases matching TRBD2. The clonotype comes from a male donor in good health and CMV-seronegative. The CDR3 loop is CASSDSGGSSTDTQYF. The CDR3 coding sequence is TGTGCCAGCAGTGACTCGGGCGGGAGTTCCACAGATACGCAGTATTTT.